This entry is about one TCR beta chain. Its antigen is still unknown. The identical CDR3 is also encoded by other nucleotide sequences in the sample. Naive CD8 cells comprised CD45RO-negative, CCR7-positively selected cells, excluding terminally differentiated effector memory CD45RA+ cells. None of the donors, who were healthy HIV-negative adults, had recently had acute infections or vaccinations. Germline V gives CDR1 SGHAT, CDR2 FQNNGV. This CDR3 contains 16 residues. V was pared by 1 base and J by 2 bases, with 9 bases between. The data derive from a study of shared clonotypes between healthy human individuals. Study-wide findings and caveats: Between several donors, naive CD4 clonotypes were shared at a level of about 5.3%. Among the subsets, naive ones generally showed larger estimated richness than memory ones.

In the authors' methods: Quality scores were absent from the junction-only immunoSEQ sequences, so filtering differed. The method was immunoSEQ multiplex PCR; TCRdb's version includes in-frame clones alone and lacks a portion of them. V, J and clone size are taken as reported in that table, and D and trimming were inferred from the DNA itself. The data show around 2.1 million clones, about 93% seen once. V usage is TRBV11-2 and J usage is TRBJ2-6, with D possibly matching TRBD1 (6 bases). The sequence was obtained from a man in his late teens or twenties in good health. Some clones in this sample may be carry-over from other donors' samples. Sequenced material: naive CD8+ T cells from PBMCs. The CDR3 nucleotides read TGTGCCAGCAGCTTAGGGCCAGGGGCTGGGGCCAACGTCCTGACTTTC. The encoded protein is CASSLGPGAGANVLTF.